This TCR beta chain was recovered during a study of T cell clusters in autoimmune cytopenias (dated by TCRdb to the late 2010s). Looking at the study overall: A median TRB sequencing depth of approximately 50,000 reads per sample was reached, and a median of roughly 2,500 distinct TRB clonotypes per sample was obtained. In autoimmune cytopenia patients, peripheral blood TRB and IGH repertoires were sequenced during active disease and over treatment follow-up, together with healthy, CLL and autoimmune hepatitis controls. The goal of the study was to determine whether autoimmune cytopenia patients have a disease-specific immune repertoire signature that could serve as a blood-based biomarker. Study-wide findings and limitations: The T cell clusters were defined only in silico, and the functional role of the clusters was left to be validated experimentally. In the comparison of secondary cytopenia with CLL, no cluster-lack signature showed up, apparently because the dominant lymphoma-associated repertoire masked the signature. Almost three-fold more exclusive TRB clusters were observed in healthy donors than in active autoimmune hepatitis patients, consistent with an autoimmunity-wide signature. GLIPH suggested that primary autoimmune cytopenia patients lacked physiological T cell clusters: some 53 clusters were exclusive to healthy donors versus 17 exclusive to patients. TRB repertoire shifts, with less even repertoires in secondary cytopenia and CLL, mostly reflected lymphoma bias rather than autoimmunity.

A word on this clonotype: Its antigen target is currently unknown.

TRB rearrangements were amplified by multiplex PCR using a touch-down protocol with TRB-A and TRB-B primer pools mixed in one tube. Illumina adapters and sample indices were attached to the amplicons through two consecutive PCR reactions using Phusion HS II polymerase. The amplicons were purified from gel with the NucleoSpin Gel and PCR Clean-up kit, after which the amplicons were quantified by Qubit and checked for quality on an Agilent 2100 Bioanalyzer. Sequencing of the libraries was done on an Illumina MiSeq with 600-cycle, single-indexed, paired-end runs. The study's processing was this. TRB reads were aligned and assembled with MiXCR version 2.1.12 using the default MiXCR reference library. A clone was defined by each unique CDR3 nucleotide sequence, and the analysis included only productive sequences with two or more reads. Alpha-parameterized diversity profiles (alpha 0 to 5), including the Shannon (alpha 1) and Simpson (alpha 2) indices, were computed with an R script to assess repertoire diversity. Combinatorial TRB VJ usage was computed with the tcR package and compared between cohorts by principal component analysis with ade4. Using GLIPH, TCRbeta CDR3s were clustered on pairs of cohorts matched for age and read depth, and a Wilcoxon test was used to compare cluster frequencies. After the reads were reprocessed by TCRdb, one entry was made per CDR3 protein sequence, with no DNA. TCRdb's processing, not the study's, gives the V and J calls here. The record for this sample contains over 6,000 distinct CDR3 sequences. Approximately 30% of the sample lies in the top ten.

Per sample, around 0.25 ug of peripheral blood genomic DNA, 30,000 to 40,000 genome equivalents, was used for TRB amplification. The same sample was also studied in work on T cell repertoires in aging, cancer and after chemotherapy. That second report states: Donors spanned six age groups from 30 or younger to 70 or older, with at least three individuals per group. In the hematological group, the paired samples taken before and after chemotherapy came from chronic lymphocytic leukemia patients given fludarabine- or bendamustine-based regimens. The complete dataset included approximately 10 million TCR reads. Compared with age-matched healthy donors, untreated patients with hematological or solid cancers had significantly lower TCR diversity and higher clonality in blood. In healthy donors, the drop in TCR diversity with age came mainly from a loss of richness, whereas in cancer patients a loss of evenness also played a part. In both cancer cohorts, median generation probability rose over the chemotherapy interval, which suggests that the repertoire was reconstituted through rebound thymic output. It was noted by the authors that conclusions about immunological memory after chemotherapy cannot be drawn from the repertoire data. Lymphoid organ infiltration was present in hematological cancer patients, and this infiltration may itself impair thymic emigration or peripheral T cell expansion. Peripheral blood TCR beta repertoires from healthy donors and cancer patients were profiled to examine immunoaging and T cell reconstitution after chemotherapy. Alongside 95 to 100 healthy donors serving as a reference group, the cohort included some 220 cancer patients, of whom more than 90 had hematological cancers and 120 to 130 had solid cancers. MiXCR versions 2.12 and 3.0.5 were used to process the TRB sequences. The repertoire metrics were Shannon diversity, evenness, clonality (defined as one minus evenness), and alpha-parameterized diversity profiles covering alpha 0 to 5. The IGoR algorithm was used to calculate generation probabilities of clones in the paired pre- and post-chemotherapy samples.

This TCR derives from a human donor with an autoimmune cytopenia or autoimmune hepatitis (not recorded which). The sequenced material came from peripheral blood.

The CDR3 has the sequence CASKKLRQGYTDTQYF. The chain couples TRBV7-9 to TRBJ2-3; checking the TCRdb D call of TRBD1 is not possible without DNA. CDR1 is given as SEHNR and CDR2 as FQNEAQ, both from the germline V gene (reference sequence). From the cysteine through the phenylalanine, the CDR3 covers 16 amino acids. The coding DNA is unavailable. This CDR3, with the reference TRBV7-9 and TRBJ2-3 proteins standing in past its ends, gives the full variable domain DTGVSQNPRHKITKRGQNVTFRCDPISEHNRLYWYRQTLGQGPEFLTYFQNEAQLEKSRLLSDRFSAERPKGSFSTLEIQRTEQGDSAMYLCASKKLRQGYTDTQYFGPGTRLTVL.